This TCR beta chain was observed in a study of Tregs in tolerant kidney transplant recipients. Study observations and caveats: In tolerant patients, donor-specific Tregs outgrew total Tregs, suggesting antigen-driven expansion.

Regarding this clone: As yet, its antigen is unknown.

The repertoire was sequenced with immunoSEQ multiplex PCR; TCRdb's copy has only in-frame clones and lacks some. Among about 110,000 clones, 90% were seen once, and the ten largest hold just under 0.35%. This TCR came from a human donor who received a combined kidney and bone marrow transplant. The source was CD4+ T cells from blood, collected before the transplant.

CDR3 region: CASSWGGKGNEQFF. As DNA, the CDR3 is TGCGCCAGCAGCTGGGGGGGCAAAGGCAATGAGCAGTTCTTC. V gene TRBV5-1 combines with J gene TRBJ2-1; D might be TRBD2 (7 bases). Trimming removed 3 bases at V and 6 bases at J, with 13 bases between. Germline V gene data show CDR1 as SGHRS and CDR2 as YFSETQ. The CDR3 has 14 residues.